This is a list of T cell receptor beta chains from one sample in a study of blood T cell repertoires in COVID-19. The method was immunoSEQ multiplex PCR; TCRdb's version includes in-frame clones alone and lacks a portion of them. The sample gives about 39,000 clones, roughly 82% of which show up once; about 14% is in the top ten. Material: peripheral blood. The origin of the receptors is a man aged 50 or older with active or convalescent COVID-19. Both conserved end residues are part of each CDR3. A D gene is named only where the DNA matches it firmly. Size tells how often a clone was seen (once, few, many) or the class of an expanded clone, and some rows leave it out.

V gene	D gene	J gene	clone size	CDR3 DNA	CDR3 protein
TRBV10-2	NA	TRBJ2-7	NA	TGCGCCAGCAGTTTAAGGCACCAGGCTGACGAGCAGTACTTC	CASSLRHQADEQYF
TRBV6-2/TRBV6-3	TRBD2	TRBJ2-1	once	TGTGCCAGCAGTTTTTCGACTAGCACGGCTCCTGGGCAGTTCTTC	CASSFSTSTAPGQFF
TRBV6-5	NA	TRBJ1-5	NA	TGTGCCAGCATTGCGGGGAACAATCAGCCCCAGCATTTT	CASIAGNNQPQHF
TRBV2	NA	TRBJ1-5	few	TGTGCCAGCAGGTCTGGAGATAGCAATCAGCCCCAGCATTTT	CASRSGDSNQPQHF
TRBV7-6	NA	TRBJ1-1	NA	TGTGCCAGCAGCTTACAGGGAGGGGTAAGGACTGAAGCTTTCTTT	CASSLQGGVRTEAFF
TRBV7-9	NA	TRBJ1-3	NA	TGTGCCAGCAGCTTGTTAGGAAACACCATATATTTT	CASSLLGNTIYF
TRBV21-1	NA	TRBJ1-4	NA	TGTGCCAGCAGTGGGGCCCAGGACAGGACAGCAACTAATGAAAAACTGTTTTTT	CASSGAQDRTATNEKLFF
TRBV5-5	TRBD1	TRBJ1-5	NA	TGTGCCAGCAGCTTGGGGACAGGGAATCAGCCCCAGCATTTT	CASSLGTGNQPQHF
TRBV7-8	TRBD2	TRBJ2-3	NA	TGTGCCAGCAGCTCGGGACTAGCGGGGACAGATACGCAGTATTTT	CASSSGLAGTDTQYF
TRBV10-3	NA	TRBJ1-3	NA	TGTGCCATCAGTGAGCCGAGCCAGGGCTCTGGTGGAAACACCATATATTTT	CAISEPSQGSGGNTIYF
TRBV3-1/TRBV3-2	TRBD1	TRBJ2-1	NA	TGTGCCAGCAGCTACGGACAGGGGGTTGGTGAGCAGTTCTTC	CASSYGQGVGEQFF
TRBV19	TRBD1	TRBJ1-1	NA	TGTGCCAGTAGTATGGGACAGGTAGGTCGAGGCACTGAAGCTTTCTTT	CASSMGQVGRGTEAFF
TRBV5-6	TRBD1	TRBJ2-1	NA	TGTGCCAGCAGCCAATTAGACAGGGACGATGGTGAGCAGTTCTTC	CASSQLDRDDGEQFF
TRBV6-5	NA	TRBJ1-2	NA	TGTGCCAGCAGCGAGCCGTTTACGGACTATGGCTACACCTTC	CASSEPFTDYGYTF
TRBV10-1	TRBD2	TRBJ2-1	NA	TGCGCCAGCAGTGGGAGTAGCGGGGAGTTAAGCTCCTACAATGAGCAGTTCTTC	CASSGSSGELSSYNEQFF
TRBV6-5	TRBD2	TRBJ2-2	NA	TGTGCCAGCAGTTACTTAGCGGGGGGGCCGGGCGGGGAGCTGTTTTTT	CASSYLAGGPGGELFF
TRBV7-2	NA	TRBJ2-2	NA	TGTGCCAGCAGCTTGAAAGCGGGTTTCACCGGGGAGCTGTTTTTT	CASSLKAGFTGELFF
TRBV27	NA	TRBJ1-5	NA	TGTGCCAGCAAGGGATTGGGGGGTTGGGATCAGCCCCAGCATTTT	CASKGLGGWDQPQHF
TRBV7-9	TRBD1	TRBJ2-1	NA	TGTGCCAGCAGCTTAGCGACAGGGGGCGGCGAGCAGTTCTTC	CASSLATGGGEQFF
TRBV5-1	NA	TRBJ1-5	NA	TGCGCCAGCAGCTTGGCCGGGGATCAGCCCCAGCATTTT	CASSLAGDQPQHF
TRBV6-1	TRBD1	TRBJ2-5	NA	TGTGCCAGCAGTGAGGGGGGACAGGGTGAGACCCAGTACTTC	CASSEGGQGETQYF
TRBV7-9	TRBD2	TRBJ2-3	NA	TGTGCCAGCAGCTTAGACCTAGCGGGGGGAGATACGCAGTATTTT	CASSLDLAGGDTQYF
TRBV29-1	TRBD1	TRBJ1-2	NA	TGCAGCGTGGGGACAGGGGGCAAGATTGGCTACACCTTC	CSVGTGGKIGYTF
TRBV29-1	TRBD1	TRBJ1-1	NA	TGCAGCGGATGGACAGGGCGAACTGAAGCTTTCTTT	CSGWTGRTEAFF
TRBV19	NA	TRBJ1-3	NA	TGTGCCAGTAGTATATTGAATCGGGACTCTGGAAACACCATATATTTT	CASSILNRDSGNTIYF
TRBV28	TRBD1	TRBJ2-4	NA	TGTGCCAGCCGCGACAGGGCATTAGGGTTCGACAAAAACATTCAGTACTTC	CASRDRALGFDKNIQYF
TRBV12-3/TRBV12-4	NA	TRBJ1-1	NA	TGTGCCAGCAGTTGGGGGGGGAACACTGAAGCTTTCTTT	CASSWGGNTEAFF
TRBV6-5	NA	TRBJ2-3	NA	TGTGCCAGCAGTTACTCGCGGGGCTTTAACACAGATACGCAGTATTTT	CASSYSRGFNTDTQYF
TRBV6-1	NA	TRBJ1-3	NA	TGTGCCAGCAGTGAACGGAGTTTCTCTGGAAACACCATATATTTT	CASSERSFSGNTIYF
TRBV5-1	NA	TRBJ2-5	NA	TGCGCCAGCAGCTTGGCCCAGGGGAGTGAAGAGACCCAGTACTTC	CASSLAQGSEETQYF
TRBV5-1	TRBD1	TRBJ1-2	few	TGCGCCAGCAGCTTGGATCCCGGACAGGATAACTATGGCTACACCTTC	CASSLDPGQDNYGYTF
TRBV11-2	TRBD2	TRBJ2-1	NA	TGTGCCGAAAAGGGACTAGCGGGAGACAATGAGCAGTTCTTC	CAEKGLAGDNEQFF
TRBV20-1	NA	TRBJ1-4	NA	TGCAGTGCTAGTTCGGAGGAAAAGCTGTTTTTT	CSASSEEKLFF
TRBV7-2	NA	TRBJ1-1	once	TGTGCCAGCAGCTCAATAGTGAAAATGAACACTGAAGCTTTCTTT	CASSSIVKMNTEAFF
TRBV19	TRBD1	TRBJ2-7	NA	TGTGCCAGTAGCCCCACCGGGACAGGGTCGGACGAGCAGTACTTC	CASSPTGTGSDEQYF